A single sample is the source of the 20 T cell receptor beta chains below, sequenced in a study of blood T cell repertoires in COVID-19. This table comes from immunoSEQ multiplex PCR, and its TCRdb copy is limited to in-frame clones, with some not included. Among about 350,000 clones, roughly 87% were seen once, and the ten largest hold roughly 1%. Input material: PBMCs or T cells enriched from blood (not recorded which). The source is a woman in her 30s who had recovered from COVID-19.

This CDR3 reads CAISGDRGREQYF. The DNA of the CDR3 is TGTGCCATCAGTGGTGACAGGGGGCGAGAGCAGTACTTC. The J gene is TRBJ2-7, the V gene TRBV10-3; TRBD1 matches at 10 bases. Germline lookup yields CDR1 ENHRY and CDR2 SYGVKD. The CDR3 is 13 amino acids. V gave up 4 bases and J gave up 7 bases; unmatched junction bases: 4.

The chain is built from TRBV25-1 and TRBJ1-1; tentatively, D is TRBD1 (6 bases). CDR1 is MGHDK and CDR2 is SYGVNS in the germline V gene. V lost 2 bases and J 1 base, leaving 11 bases between the germline ends. CDR3 length equals 15 residues. This CDR3 is CASSEQGHKNTEAFF. For the CDR3, the DNA is TGTGCCAGCAGTGAACAGGGACATAAGAACACTGAAGCTTTCTTT.

The V gene is TRBV5-1, the J gene TRBJ2-2; 15 bases agree with TRBD2. Trimming took 4 bases from V and 3 from J; bases not matched to a gene: 4. This CDR3 contains 17 residues. CDR1 is SGHRS and CDR2 is YFSETQ in the germline V gene. DNA for the CDR3: TGCGCCAGCAGCAACGGACTAGCGGGGGGGTACACCGGGGAGCTGTTTTTT. Translated: CASSNGLAGGYTGELFF.

The count of this clone is one. The chain is built from TRBV5-5 and TRBJ2-3; weak D call: TRBD2 (6 bases). CDR3 length: 15 residues. From germline, CDR1 is SGHKS and CDR2 YYEKEE (reference sequence). V was cut by 3 bases and J by 4 bases, with 15 bases left in between. CDR3 in amino acids: CASSWTNSGADTQYF. For the CDR3, the DNA is TGTGCCAGCAGCTGGACTAATTCGGGGGCAGATACGCAGTATTTT.

The chain has TRBV4-2 and TRBJ1-2, with D maybe TRBD1 (5 bases). Germline V gives CDR1 LGHNA, CDR2 YNFKEQ. This CDR3 region has 14 residues. Trimming removed 4 bases from V and 8 bases from J, with 17 bases in between. The CDR3 sequence: CASSPGQGREGYTF. The CDR3 region has the DNA TGTGCCAGCAGCCCCGGACAAGGTCGGGAGGGCTACACCTTC.

The chain carries TRBV5-1 and TRBJ2-3, with 10 bases aligning to TRBD2. V trimming: 0 bases; J trimming: 1 base; junction bases outside the gene matches: 8. The CDR3 has 18 amino acids. The germline gives CDR1 SGHRS, CDR2 YFSETQ. CDR3 protein: CASSLAASGGAGTDTQYF. The CDR3 DNA follows: TGCGCCAGCAGCTTGGCCGCGAGCGGGGGGGCCGGCACAGATACGCAGTATTTT. Full variable domain (rest looked up from reference TRBV5-1 and TRBJ2-3): KAGVTQTPRYLIKTRGQQVTLSCSPISGHRSVSWYQQTPGQGLQFLFEYFSETQRNKGNFPGRFSGRQFSNSRSEMNVSTLELGDSALYLCASSLAASGGAGTDTQYFGPGTRLTVL.

V usage is TRBV19 and J usage is TRBJ2-2; 8 bases agree with TRBD1. Germline V gene sequence: CDR1 LNHDA, CDR2 SQIVND (reference sequence). Trimming took 5 bases from V and 0 from J; bases not matched to a gene: 8. The CDR3 is 17 residues long. CDR3 residues: CASSLDRATSNTGELFF. The CDR3 DNA sequence: TGTGCCAGTAGTTTGGACAGGGCCACCTCGAACACCGGGGAGCTGTTTTTT. The full variable domain, with the rest looked up from reference TRBV19 and TRBJ2-2, is DGGITQSPKYLFRKEGQNVTLSCEQNLNHDAMYWYRQDPGQGLRLIYYSQIVNDFQKGDIAEGYSVSREKKESFPLTVTSAQKNPTAFYLCASSLDRATSNTGELFFGEGSRLTVL.

The chain employs TRBV12-3 or TRBV12-4 and TRBJ1-1; TRBD1 might be the D (6 bases). V was pared by 9 bases and J by 0 bases, with 11 bases between. CDR3 length: 13 amino acids. The CDR3 region is CASMDSLNTEAFF. DNA for the CDR3: TGTGCCAGTATGGACAGTTTGAACACTGAAGCTTTCTTT.

This clone showed up just a few times. The V call is TRBV4-2, the J call TRBJ2-1; 8 bases line up with TRBD2. CDR3 length: 15 residues. The V segment lost 0 bases and the J segment 9 bases; nucleotides outside the gene matches: 7. Germline V gene sequence: CDR1 LGHNA, CDR2 YNFKEQ. CDR3 residues: CASSQDRRGGGEQFF. The CDR3 DNA sequence: TGTGCCAGCAGCCAAGACCGCCGGGGGGGCGGTGAGCAGTTCTTC.

J is TRBJ2-2 and V is TRBV10-3; 9 bases match TRBD1. CDR3 length: 16 residues. Germline-derived CDR1 and CDR2 are ENHRY and SYGVKD. V was clipped by 10 bases and J by 8 bases; unmatched bases: 17. The CDR3 loop reads CATRPDGTGSVGELFF. DNA of the CDR3: TGTGCCACCCGGCCTGACGGGACAGGGTCGGTTGGGGAGCTGTTTTTT.

The chain uses TRBV20-1 and TRBJ2-5, with D uncertain. The CDR3 contains 13 residues. V gave up 3 bases and J gave up 5 bases, with 13 bases separating them. CDR1 is DFQATT, CDR2 SNEGSKA, per germline (reference sequence). The CDR3 coding sequence is TGCAGTGCTAGTAGCCAGGCCAGCGAGACCCAGTACTTC. Its translation: CSASSQASETQYF.

The chain has TRBV4-1 and TRBJ2-5, with 10 bases identical to TRBD1. Losses at the gene ends were 1 base for V and 2 bases for J; bases not matched to a gene: 4. There are 16 residues in the CDR3. CDR1 MGHRA and CDR2 YSYEKL come from the germline V gene. The CDR3 loop is CASSQGTGGGQETQYF. Here the CDR3 DNA reads TGCGCCAGCAGCCAAGGGACAGGGGGGGGACAAGAGACCCAGTACTTC.

V is TRBV7-7 and J is TRBJ2-5; 7 positions agree with TRBD1. Losses at the gene ends were 3 bases for V and 2 bases for J; bases not matched to a gene: 9. The CDR3 has 16 amino acids. Germline-derived CDR1 and CDR2 are SSHAT and FNYEAQ (reference sequence). The CDR3 nucleotides read TGTGCCAGCAGCTTGGATTTAACAGGGGCTCAAGAGACCCAGTACTTC. This translates into CASSLDLTGAQETQYF. Looking up the rest from reference TRBV7-7 and TRBJ2-5 gives the full variable domain: GAGVSQSPRYKVTKRGQDVTLRCDPISSHATLYWYQQALGQGPEFLTYFNYEAQPDKSGLPSDRFSAERPEGSISTLTIQRTEQRDSAMYRCASSLDLTGAQETQYFGPGTRLLVL.

The V gene is TRBV28, the J gene TRBJ1-5; perhaps TRBD1 as D (6 bases). V was pared by 3 bases and J by 5 bases, with 11 bases between. Per the germline V gene, CDR1 is MDHEN and CDR2 is SYDVKM. The CDR3 runs 14 residues. In DNA, the CDR3 is TGTGCCAGCAGTTTTGGCGGGGGCGATCAGCCCCAGCATTTT. It is translated as CASSFGGGDQPQHF. Drawing the rest from reference TRBV28 and TRBJ1-5, the complete variable domain is DVKVTQSSRYLVKRTGEKVFLECVQDMDHENMFWYRQDPGLGLRLIYFSYDVKMKEKGDIPEGYSVSREKKERFSLILESASTNQTSMYLCASSFGGGDQPQHFGDGTRLSIL.

The rearrangement links TRBV18 to TRBJ1-2; the match to TRBD1 covers 7 bases. The CDR3 is 14 amino acids. With V trimmed by 5 bases and J by 3 bases, 6 bases remained unmatched. CDR1 and CDR2 from the germline V gene are KGHSH and LQKENI. The CDR3 sequence is CASSSSGTDYGYTF. In DNA form, the CDR3 reads TGTGCCAGCTCATCTTCCGGGACAGACTATGGCTACACCTTC. Variable domain in full (rest from reference TRBV18 and TRBJ1-2): NAGVMQNPRHLVRRRGQEARLRCSPMKGHSHVYWYRQLPEEGLKFMVYLQKENIIDESGMPKERFSAEFPKEGPSILRIQQVVRGDSAAYFCASSSSGTDYGYTFGSGTRLTVV.

This clone has a single count. The chain carries TRBV3-1 (or the pseudogene TRBV3-2) and TRBJ1-5; 9 bases agree with TRBD1. V shed 4 bases and J 2 bases; nucleotides not matched to a gene: 3. This CDR3 has 15 amino acids. Germline V gene data show CDR1 as LGHDT and CDR2 as YNNKEL (reference sequence). The CDR3 region is CASSPGQGRNQPQHF. The CDR3 DNA is TGTGCCAGCAGCCCGGGACAGGGCCGCAATCAGCCCCAGCATTTT.

The V gene is TRBV5-1, the J gene TRBJ1-6; no firm D call. The CDR3 covers 16 residues. V lost 0 bases and J 0 bases, leaving 7 bases between the germline ends. The germline gives CDR1 SGHRS, CDR2 YFSETQ. The CDR3 sequence: CASSLESSSYNSPLHF. The DNA for the CDR3 is TGCGCCAGCAGCTTGGAGTCGAGCTCCTATAATTCACCCCTCCACTTT.

The DNA of the CDR3 is TGTGCCAGCAGCCCCGGGTTAAATCAGCCCCAGCATTTT. Protein sequence: CASSPGLNQPQHF. The V gene is TRBV14, the J gene TRBJ1-5; D remains unclear. CDR3 size: 13 residues. Trimming took off 4 bases at V and 4 bases at J, with 8 bases between the two ends. CDR1 and CDR2 from the germline V gene are SGHDN and FVKESK.

The chain joins TRBV27 to TRBJ1-2; tentative D call: TRBD1 (6 bases). Trimming took 3 bases from V and 4 from J, leaving 12 bases between them. The CDR3 is 14 amino acids. Germline V gene data show CDR1 as MNHEY and CDR2 as SMNVEV (reference sequence). The CDR3 DNA follows: TGTGCCAGCAGTTTTTCGACAGGCCGCTATGGCTACACCTTC. Protein sequence: CASSFSTGRYGYTF.

The chain combines TRBV18 with TRBJ1-6; 11 bases are a match to TRBD1. Germline assignment: CDR1 KGHSH and CDR2 LQKENI. Trimming cost V 4 bases and J 6 bases; bases outside gene matches: 5. The CDR3 has 16 amino acids. CDR3 sequence: CASSRRDRGVNSPLHF. In nucleotides, the CDR3 is TGTGCCAGCTCACGGAGGGACAGGGGGGTTAATTCACCCCTCCACTTT.